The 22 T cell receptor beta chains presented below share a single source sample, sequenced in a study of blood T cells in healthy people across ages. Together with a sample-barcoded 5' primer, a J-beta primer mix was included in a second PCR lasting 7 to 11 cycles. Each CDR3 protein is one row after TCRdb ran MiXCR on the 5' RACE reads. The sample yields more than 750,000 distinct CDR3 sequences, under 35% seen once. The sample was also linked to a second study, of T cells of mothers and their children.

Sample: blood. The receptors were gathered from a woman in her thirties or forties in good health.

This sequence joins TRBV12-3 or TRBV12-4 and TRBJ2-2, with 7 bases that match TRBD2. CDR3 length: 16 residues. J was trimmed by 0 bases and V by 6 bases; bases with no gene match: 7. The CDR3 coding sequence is TGTGCCAGCAGCGGGGGGAGGGTCGCGAACACCGGGGAGCTGTTTTTT. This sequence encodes CASSGGRVANTGELFF.

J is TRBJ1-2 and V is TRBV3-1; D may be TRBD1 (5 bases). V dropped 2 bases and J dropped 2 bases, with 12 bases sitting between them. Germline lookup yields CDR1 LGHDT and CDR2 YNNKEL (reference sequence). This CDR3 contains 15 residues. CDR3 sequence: CASSQLTDSNYGYTF. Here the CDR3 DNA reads TGTGCCAGCAGCCAACTTACTGACAGCAACTATGGCTACACCTTC.

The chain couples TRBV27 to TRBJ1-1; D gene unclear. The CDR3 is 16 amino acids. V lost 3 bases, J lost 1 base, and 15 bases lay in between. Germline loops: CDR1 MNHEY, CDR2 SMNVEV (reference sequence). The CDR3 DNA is TGTGCCAGCAGTTTCAGACCCCGGACGGGGAACACTGAAGCTTTCTTT. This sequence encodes CASSFRPRTGNTEAFF.

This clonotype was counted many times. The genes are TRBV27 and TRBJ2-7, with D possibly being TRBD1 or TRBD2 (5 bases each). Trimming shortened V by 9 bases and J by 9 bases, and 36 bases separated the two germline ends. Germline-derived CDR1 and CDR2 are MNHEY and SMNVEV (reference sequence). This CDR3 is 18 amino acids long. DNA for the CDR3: TGTGCCAGGCCCCCTTGGGGACCTATGAGACCCTCTACGATGGGGCAGTACTTC. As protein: CARPPWGPMRPSTMGQYF.

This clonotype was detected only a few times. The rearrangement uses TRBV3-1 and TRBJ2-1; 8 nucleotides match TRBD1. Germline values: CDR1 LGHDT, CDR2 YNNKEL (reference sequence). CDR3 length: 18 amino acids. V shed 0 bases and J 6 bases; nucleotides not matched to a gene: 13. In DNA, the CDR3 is TGTGCCAGCAGCCAAGAGGGTCCAGGGGGCAGTCCTCGCAATGAGCAGTTCTTC. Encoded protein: CASSQEGPGGSPRNEQFF.

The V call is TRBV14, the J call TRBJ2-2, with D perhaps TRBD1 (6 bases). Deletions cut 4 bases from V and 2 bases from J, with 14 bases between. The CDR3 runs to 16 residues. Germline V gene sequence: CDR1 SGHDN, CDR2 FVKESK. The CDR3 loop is CASSRKTGQNTGELFF. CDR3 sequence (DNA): TGTGCCAGCAGCCGTAAGACAGGCCAAAACACCGGGGAGCTGTTTTTT.

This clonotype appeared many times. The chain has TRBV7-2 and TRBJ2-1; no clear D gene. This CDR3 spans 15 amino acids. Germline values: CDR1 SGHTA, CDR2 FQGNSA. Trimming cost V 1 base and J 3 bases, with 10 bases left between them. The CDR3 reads CASSLGGSFYNEQFF. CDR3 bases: TGTGCCAGCAGCTTAGGGGGTTCCTTCTACAATGAGCAGTTCTTC. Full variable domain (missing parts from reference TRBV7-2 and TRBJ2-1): GAGVSQSPSNKVTEKGKDVELRCDPISGHTALYWYRQSLGQGLEFLIYFQGNSAPDKSGLPSDRFSAERTGGSVSTLTIQRTQQEDSAVYLCASSLGGSFYNEQFFGPGTRLTVL.

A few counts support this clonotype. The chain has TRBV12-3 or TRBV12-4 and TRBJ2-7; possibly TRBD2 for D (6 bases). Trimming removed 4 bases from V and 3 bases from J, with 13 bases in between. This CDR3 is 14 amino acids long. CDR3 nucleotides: TGTGCCAGCAGTTATGCGGGGCTAGGCTACGAGCAGTACTTC. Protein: CASSYAGLGYEQYF.

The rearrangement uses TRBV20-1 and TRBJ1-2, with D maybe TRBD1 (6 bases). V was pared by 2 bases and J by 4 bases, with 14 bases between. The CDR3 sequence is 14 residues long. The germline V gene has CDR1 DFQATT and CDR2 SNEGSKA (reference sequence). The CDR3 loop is CSARPSGAGYGYTF. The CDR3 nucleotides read TGCAGTGCTAGACCATCAGGGGCCGGCTATGGCTACACCTTC.

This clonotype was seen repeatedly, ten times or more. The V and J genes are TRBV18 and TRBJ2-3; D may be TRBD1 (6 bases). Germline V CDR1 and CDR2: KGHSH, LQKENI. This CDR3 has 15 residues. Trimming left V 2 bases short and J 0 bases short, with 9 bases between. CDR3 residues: CASSPGQGSTDTQYF. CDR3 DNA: TGTGCCAGCTCACCAGGGCAGGGGAGCACAGATACGCAGTATTTT.

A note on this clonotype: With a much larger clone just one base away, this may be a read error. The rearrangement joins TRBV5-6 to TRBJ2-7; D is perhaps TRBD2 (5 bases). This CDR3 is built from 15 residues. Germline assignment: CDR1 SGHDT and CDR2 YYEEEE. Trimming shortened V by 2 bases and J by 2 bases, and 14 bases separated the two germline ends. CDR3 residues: CASSFGRATAYEQYF. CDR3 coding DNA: TGTGCCAGCAGCTTCGGGCGGGCCACCGCCTACGAGCAGTACTTC.

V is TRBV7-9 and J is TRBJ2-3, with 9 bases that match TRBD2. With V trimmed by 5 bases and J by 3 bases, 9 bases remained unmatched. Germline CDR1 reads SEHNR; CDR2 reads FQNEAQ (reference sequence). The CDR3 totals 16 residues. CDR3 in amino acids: CASSRAGGERTDTQYF. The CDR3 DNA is TGTGCCAGCAGCCGTGCGGGGGGGGAAAGGACAGATACGCAGTATTTT. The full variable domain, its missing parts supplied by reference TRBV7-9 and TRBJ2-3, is DTGVSQNPRHKITKRGQNVTFRCDPISEHNRLYWYRQTLGQGPEFLTYFQNEAQLEKSRLLSDRFSAERPKGSFSTLEIQRTEQGDSAMYLCASSRAGGERTDTQYFGPGTRLTVL.

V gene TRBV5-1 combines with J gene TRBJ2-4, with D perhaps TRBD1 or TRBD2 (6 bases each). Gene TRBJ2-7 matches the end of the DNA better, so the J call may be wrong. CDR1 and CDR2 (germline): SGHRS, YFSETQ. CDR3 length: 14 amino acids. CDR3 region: CASSSEGHSGEQYF. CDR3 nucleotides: TGCGCCAGCAGCTCGGAGGGACACTCGGGCGAGCAGTACTTC.

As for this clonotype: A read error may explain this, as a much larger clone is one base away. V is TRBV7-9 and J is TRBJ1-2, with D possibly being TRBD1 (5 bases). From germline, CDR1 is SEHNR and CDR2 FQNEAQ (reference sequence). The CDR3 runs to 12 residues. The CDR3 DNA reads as TGTGCCGGCAGCTTAGCGGGACTAGGCTACACCTTC. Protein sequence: CAGSLAGLGYTF.

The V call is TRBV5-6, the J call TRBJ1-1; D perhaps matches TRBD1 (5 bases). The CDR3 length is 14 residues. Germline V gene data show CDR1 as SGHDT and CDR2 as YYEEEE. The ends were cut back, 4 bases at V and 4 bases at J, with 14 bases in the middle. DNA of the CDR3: TGTGCCAGCAGCCGACCTGAAAGGGGCACTGAAGCTTTCTTT. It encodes CASSRPERGTEAFF.

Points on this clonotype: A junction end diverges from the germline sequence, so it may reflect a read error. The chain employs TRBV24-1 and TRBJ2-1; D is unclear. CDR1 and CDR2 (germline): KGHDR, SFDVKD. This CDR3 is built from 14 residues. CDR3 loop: CTTSDFDRYNEQFF. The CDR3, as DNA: TGTACCACCAGTGATTTCGACCGCTACAATGAGCAGTTCTTC.

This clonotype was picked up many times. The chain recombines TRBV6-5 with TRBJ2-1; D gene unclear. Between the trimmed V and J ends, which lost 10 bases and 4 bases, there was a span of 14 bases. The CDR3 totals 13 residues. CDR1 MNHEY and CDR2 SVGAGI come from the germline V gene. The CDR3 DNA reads TGTGCCACCTCCCGTGTCCGGTACAATGAGCAGTTCTTC. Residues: CATSRVRYNEQFF.

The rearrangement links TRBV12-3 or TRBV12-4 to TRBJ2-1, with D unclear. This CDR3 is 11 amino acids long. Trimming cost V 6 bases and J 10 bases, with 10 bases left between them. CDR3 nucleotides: TGTGCCAGCAGCTATCGATACGAGCAGTTCTTC. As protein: CASSYRYEQFF.

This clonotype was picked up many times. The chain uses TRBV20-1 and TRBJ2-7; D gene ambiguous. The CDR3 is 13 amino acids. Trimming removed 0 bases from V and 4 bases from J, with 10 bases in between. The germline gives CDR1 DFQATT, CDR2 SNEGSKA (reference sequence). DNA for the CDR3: TGCAGTGCTAGAGATTTGAACCTATACGAGCAGTACTTC. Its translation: CSARDLNLYEQYF.

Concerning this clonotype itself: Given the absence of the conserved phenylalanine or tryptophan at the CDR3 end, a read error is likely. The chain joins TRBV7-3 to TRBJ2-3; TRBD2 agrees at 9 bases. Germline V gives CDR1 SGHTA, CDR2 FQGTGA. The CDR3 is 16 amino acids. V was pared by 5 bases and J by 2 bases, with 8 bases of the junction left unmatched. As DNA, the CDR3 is TGTGCCAGCAGCCCCATAGCGGGGGCCAACACAGATACGCAGTATTTG. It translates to CASSPIAGANTDTQYL.

Written as DNA, the CDR3 is TGTGCCAGCAGCCAACCACTGGGGCGACCCTACGAGCAGTACTTC. It encodes CASSQPLGRPYEQYF. V gene TRBV13 combines with J gene TRBJ2-5; TRBD1 might be the D (5 bases). The J call may be mistaken, given a closer DNA end match to TRBJ2-7. The germline V gene has CDR1 PRHDT and CDR2 FYEKMQ (reference sequence). CDR3 length: 15 amino acids.

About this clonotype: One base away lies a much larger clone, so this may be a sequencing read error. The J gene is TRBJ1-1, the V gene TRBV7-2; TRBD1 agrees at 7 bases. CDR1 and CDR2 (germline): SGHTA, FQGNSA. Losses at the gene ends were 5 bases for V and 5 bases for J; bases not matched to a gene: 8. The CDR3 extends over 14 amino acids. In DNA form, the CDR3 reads TGTGCCAGCAGCCCCCGACAGGGAAAAACTGAAGCTTTCTTT. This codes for CASSPRQGKTEAFF.